This TCR beta chain was observed in a study of T-cell memory formation after mild COVID-19 (dated by TCRdb to the early 2020s). About the full investigation: Most TCR sequence clusters were specific to one of the two donors. In a couple of donors, T-cell clones that expanded and contracted after mild COVID-19 were followed by sequencing TCRalpha and TCRbeta repertoires longitudinally. The cohort was made up of two young adult volunteers, one female and one male, who were previously healthy.

PBMCs were isolated by Ficoll-Paque density gradient centrifugation. Details on this clonotype: The antigen it recognizes is unknown. No per-base quality is available; no much larger clone lies one base away.

V loses 4 bases of germline sequence and J loses 3 bases, and the interval between the two ends is 19 bases. In the germline V gene, CDR1 corresponds to SGHTA and CDR2 to FQGNSA. The CDR3, cysteine through phenylalanine, is 17 amino acids long. Of all the DNA, just the CDR3 is kept, 51 bases in frame from base 1. Sequenced using an Illumina NovaSeq 6000. TCRalpha and TCRbeta cDNA libraries were built by 5'RACE with constant-segment primers, adding sample barcodes and unique molecular identifiers. Trizol reagent was used to extract RNA from every sample. Library amplification was performed in two PCR steps, and a second sample barcode and Illumina TruSeq adapters were introduced in the second step. The libraries were sequenced on an Illumina NovaSeq using 2 x 150 bp paired-end reads. The published analysis was carried out like this. The reads were demultiplexed and collapsed into UMI-guided consensus sequences using migec v1.2.7. Using mixcr v2.1.11, UMI consensuses were aligned to TRA and TRB V and J templates and then assembled into clonotypes. A clonotype was counted as expanded or contracted only if both edgeR and NoisET called the change significant, with noise models trained on biological replicates. For edgeR calls, the thresholds were a false discovery rate-adjusted p below 0.01 and a log2 fold-change of 1. As an exploratory analysis of dynamics, max-normalized trajectories of the 1000 most abundant clonotypes were examined by PCA with hierarchical clustering. Separately sequenced CD4+ and CD8+ repertoires were used to assign the CD4 or CD8 phenotype of responding clones. Through fastp at Q25 and MiXCR, TCRdb rebuilt clones from the public reads, retaining in-frame beta chains. Every distinct CDR3 protein forms one entry, paired with its most common genes and DNA. These V and J calls rely on TCRdb rather than the paper's analysis. The sample has about 560,000 distinct CDR3 sequences on record, less than 25% of them singletons. The ten largest make up approximately 8.4% of the sample.

The paper's findings and limits, for the study overall: Contracting CD4+ clones appeared mostly in the CM and EM memory subsets, whereas CD8+ clones were enriched in EMRA. The detection of some responding clones in pre-infection memory suggests that pre-existing cross-reactive memory T cells joined the SARS-CoV-2 response. Balanced CD4/CD8 phenotypes were observed for clones contracting from day 15 to 85, whereas a bias towards CD4+ was observed for a second wave of clones expanding from day 15 to 37. The study included only a couple of mild cases, and larger cohorts that include severe cases with pre-infection samples were judged to be necessary. SARS-CoV-2 specificity was not confirmed for the second-wave clones peaking on day 37.

The sequencing sample was made of PBMCs or a T cell subset sorted from them (not recorded which). The chain joins TRBV7-2 to TRBJ2-4; perhaps TRBD1 is the D gene, with 5 bases matching. The source of this sequence is an adult woman who had mild COVID-19 (a few samples of this study predate the infection). The sample titles of this study are shuffled in the database, so cell type and time point are left out; the donor was told from shared clones. This receptor has the CDR3 CASSSARWGQIKNIQYF. The base sequence is TGTGCCAGCAGCTCCGCGAGGTGGGGCCAGATCAAAAACATTCAGTACTTC.